These 23 T cell receptor beta chains share one sample of origin, sequenced in a study of T cell repertoires in cytomegalovirus infection. TCRdb used MiXCR to reprocess the reads, holding one entry per CDR3 protein. The table has some 300,000 distinct CDR3 sequences, 12% to 15% seen once. Sequenced material: PBMCs. Receptors originate from a human donor in good health (CMV status not recorded). Some clones in this sample may be carry-over from other donors' samples.

This clonotype was recorded at least ten times. V usage is TRBV7-2 and J usage is TRBJ1-2; maybe TRBD1 (6 bases). Trimming left V 0 bases short and J 8 bases short, with 22 bases between. Germline-derived CDR1 and CDR2 are SGHTA and FQGNSA. The CDR3 extends over 17 amino acids. The CDR3 protein is CASSLAPQQGPARGYTF. The CDR3 coding sequence is TGTGCCAGCAGCTTAGCGCCCCAACAGGGACCCGCTCGGGGCTACACCTTC.

This clonotype has a count of ten or more. The genes are TRBV7-2 and TRBJ1-3; D call uncertain. The CDR3 has 15 residues. CDR1 and CDR2 from the germline V gene are SGHTA and FQGNSA. Trimming took off 3 bases at V and 5 bases at J, with 14 bases between the two ends. CDR3 loop: CASSLTSNTRNTIYF. The CDR3 DNA reads as TGTGCCAGCAGCTTGACCAGCAATACCAGAAACACCATATATTTT. The whole variable domain, filled in from reference TRBV7-2 and TRBJ1-3, reads GAGVSQSPSNKVTEKGKDVELRCDPISGHTALYWYRQSLGQGLEFLIYFQGNSAPDKSGLPSDRFSAERTGGSVSTLTIQRTQQEDSAVYLCASSLTSNTRNTIYFGEGSWLTVV.

The chain recombines TRBV6-5 with TRBJ2-7, with TRBD2 as a possible D gene (6 bases). Germline CDR1 MNHEY, CDR2 SVGAGI. With 4 bases removed from V and 4 bases from J, the gap between germline ends came to 14 bases. The CDR3 extends over 14 amino acids. This CDR3 reads CASSLFGGGYEQYF. In DNA, the CDR3 is TGTGCCAGCAGTTTATTCGGTGGGGGGTACGAGCAGTACTTC.

This clonotype was recorded many times. The chain has TRBV20-1 and TRBJ2-1, with 7 bases fitting TRBD2. V was clipped by 6 bases and J by 12 bases; unmatched bases: 17. CDR1 and CDR2 (germline): DFQATT, SNEGSKA (reference sequence). This CDR3 region has 14 residues. CDR3 region: CSATQSLGPSGQFF. The CDR3 DNA follows: TGCAGTGCCACGCAATCGCTCGGTCCTAGCGGGCAGTTCTTC.

The rearrangement uses TRBV5-6 and TRBJ2-1, with 11 positions matching TRBD2. The germline CDR1 and CDR2 sequences are SGHDT and YYEEEE. The CDR3 sequence is 15 residues long. The V and J ends lost 3 bases and 7 bases, in that order; junction bases with no gene match: 6. CDR3 region: CASSYSGGGVNEQFF. CDR3 nucleotide sequence: TGTGCCAGCAGCTATAGCGGGGGGGGGGTTAATGAGCAGTTCTTC. Full variable domain (missing parts from reference TRBV5-6 and TRBJ2-1): DAGVTQSPTHLIKTRGQQVTLRCSPKSGHDTVSWYQQALGQGPQFIFQYYEEEERQRGNFPDRFSGHQFPNYSSELNVNALLLGDSALYLCASSYSGGGVNEQFFGPGTRLTVL.

This chain uses TRBV4-1 with TRBJ2-7; no firm D call. V was clipped by 0 bases and J by 4 bases, with 13 bases between them. The CDR3 contains 15 residues. The germline gives CDR1 MGHRA, CDR2 YSYEKL. The CDR3 bases are TGCGCCAGCAGCCAAGAAGAGGCGAACCCTTACGAGCAGTACTTC. Its translation is CASSQEEANPYEQYF.

The rearrangement joins TRBV5-1 to TRBJ2-7, with TRBD2 matching 9 bases. The CDR3 runs to 16 residues. The ends lost 4 bases at V and 2 bases at J; junction bases unmatched: 10. Germline V gene sequence: CDR1 SGHRS, CDR2 YFSETQ. CDR3 coding DNA: TGCGCCAGCAGCAGCTCTAGCGGGAATTTAGCCTACGAGCAGTACTTC. It codes for CASSSSSGNLAYEQYF.

The table lists this clonotype with many counts. The rearrangement links TRBV7-2 to TRBJ1-2, with D unresolved. The CDR3 spans 14 residues. Trimming cost V 0 bases and J 5 bases, with 10 bases left between them. Germline V lookup: CDR1 SGHTA, CDR2 FQGNSA. The CDR3 loop is CASSLARRLYGYTF. The CDR3 nucleotides read TGTGCCAGCAGCTTAGCGCGCCGGCTTTATGGCTACACCTTC.

At least ten counts were recorded for this clonotype. This rearrangement joins TRBV6-2 or TRBV6-3 to TRBJ2-7, with 7 nucleotides matching TRBD1. This CDR3 is 13 amino acids long. The junction had 8 bases not matched to a gene; V was cut back by 9 bases and J by 3 bases. Looked up from germline, CDR1 is MNHEY and CDR2 is SVGEGT. DNA for the CDR3: TGTGCCAGTCGAAGGGGGCTGGACTACGAGCAGTACTTC. Translating gives CASRRGLDYEQYF.

This clonotype was counted only a few times. In nucleotides, the CDR3 is TGTGCCACCAGCAGAGGTGACTACTCAGGGGTAGAGGAAAAACTGTTTTTT. Translation gives CATSRGDYSGVEEKLFF. V gene TRBV15 combines with J gene TRBJ1-4, with D possibly being TRBD1 (6 bases). This CDR3 comprises 17 residues. CDR1 is LNHNV, CDR2 YYDKDF, per germline (reference sequence). Between the trimmed V and J ends, which lost 1 base and 8 bases, there was a span of 20 bases.

The V and J genes are TRBV19 and TRBJ1-2; possibly TRBD1 for D (6 bases). Between the trimmed V and J ends, which lost 6 bases and 4 bases, there was a span of 15 bases. The CDR3 extends over 14 amino acids. Per the germline V gene, CDR1 is LNHDA and CDR2 is SQIVND (reference sequence). This CDR3 reads CASRRRTEFYGYTF. CDR3 sequence (DNA): TGTGCCAGTAGACGCCGGACAGAGTTCTATGGCTACACCTTC.

There are many counts of this clonotype. V gene TRBV28 combines with J gene TRBJ1-2; weak D call: TRBD1 (5 bases). This CDR3 is 13 amino acids long. The V end was cut by 0 bases, the J end by 5 bases, with 7 bases between. The V gene's germline CDR1 is MDHEN and CDR2 SYDVKM. The CDR3 DNA is TGTGCCAGCAGTTTATGGACAGCGTATGGCTACACCTTC. Translated: CASSLWTAYGYTF.

This clonotype was seen more than once but under ten times. The V call is TRBV6-2 or TRBV6-3, the J call TRBJ2-7; D remains ambiguous. Trimming shortened V by 6 bases and J by 2 bases, and 8 bases separated the two germline ends. Germline V gives CDR1 MNHEY, CDR2 SVGEGT. The CDR3 spans 12 residues. This CDR3 is CASSRETYEQYF. Here the CDR3 DNA reads TGTGCCAGCAGCCGCGAAACCTACGAGCAGTACTTC.

Only a few counts were recorded for this clonotype. The chain links TRBV5-4 to TRBJ1-2, with a weak D call TRBD1 (6 bases). V was shortened by 4 bases and J by 1 base, with 23 bases between the two germline ends. From germline, CDR1 is SGHNT and CDR2 YYREEE (reference sequence). The CDR3 consists of 18 residues. The CDR3 loop is CASSASTGPGIDNYGYTF. In nucleotides, the CDR3 is TGTGCCAGCAGCGCTTCCACAGGGCCGGGGATCGATAACTATGGCTACACCTTC.

The chain uses TRBV11-2 and TRBJ2-1; D call uncertain. Trimming pared 1 base from V and 12 bases from J, leaving 7 bases between. This CDR3 spans 11 amino acids. Germline V gives CDR1 SGHAT, CDR2 FQNNGV. The CDR3 sequence: CASSLARGQFF. CDR3 in DNA: TGTGCCAGCAGCTTAGCCCGAGGGCAGTTCTTC.

The chain links TRBV6-2 or TRBV6-3 to TRBJ1-1; 9 bases align to TRBD1. Unmatched junction bases numbered 6, after V lost 5 bases and J lost 5 bases. This CDR3 contains 14 residues. Germline CDR1 reads MNHEY; CDR2 reads SVGEGT. CDR3 sequence (DNA): TGTGCCAGCAGTAAACAGGGGGCTTGGACTGAAGCTTTCTTT. It specifies CASSKQGAWTEAFF.

This clonotype has at least ten counts. The chain links TRBV4-3 to TRBJ2-1; 8 bases are shared with TRBD2. Losses at the gene ends were 3 bases for V and 10 bases for J; bases not matched to a gene: 11. Germline CDR1 and CDR2: LGHNA and YSLEER. The CDR3 is 15 residues long. The CDR3 spells CASSQGLGSLLEQFF. CDR3 bases: TGCGCCAGCAGCCAGGGACTAGGGTCTTTGCTAGAGCAGTTCTTC.

The sample holds a few counts of this clonotype. The chain employs TRBV5-4 and TRBJ1-1; 9 positions match TRBD1. The germline gives CDR1 SGHNT, CDR2 YYREEE (reference sequence). Germline trimming cut 7 bases from V and 4 bases from J; bases unmatched to any gene: 8. This CDR3 has 14 amino acids. The CDR3 DNA is TGTGCCAGCGGCAGACAGGGGGGGGCCACTGAAGCTTTCTTT. It specifies CASGRQGGATEAFF.

This clonotype was detected ten times or more. This rearrangement joins TRBV6-1 to TRBJ1-4; no clear D. V lost 5 bases and J 6 bases, leaving 10 bases between the germline ends. Germline V gene sequence: CDR1 MNHNS, CDR2 SASEGT. This CDR3 is built from 13 residues. The CDR3 bases are TGTGCCAGCAGTAATTCGGGATATGAAAAACTGTTTTTT. Translated: CASSNSGYEKLFF.

This clonotype has ten or more counts. The V gene is TRBV19, the J gene TRBJ1-1; D unclear. Trimming shortened V by 7 bases and J by 10 bases, and 13 bases separated the two germline ends. Germline V gives CDR1 LNHDA, CDR2 SQIVND (reference sequence). This CDR3 has 11 residues. Written as DNA, the CDR3 is TGTGCCAGTAATTTCGGGAACCTAGCTTTCTTT. Amino acids: CASNFGNLAFF. Using reference TRBV19 and TRBJ1-1 for the parts outside the CDR3, the full variable domain is DGGITQSPKYLFRKEGQNVTLSCEQNLNHDAMYWYRQDPGQGLRLIYYSQIVNDFQKGDIAEGYSVSREKKESFPLTVTSAQKNPTAFYLCASNFGNLAFFGQGTRLTVV.

J is TRBJ2-1 and V is TRBV2; 10 nucleotides align to TRBD2. Germline-derived CDR1 and CDR2 are SNHLY and FYNNEI. CDR3 size: 14 residues. The ends lost 5 bases at V and 6 bases at J; junction bases unmatched: 4. The CDR3 DNA reads TGTGCCAGCAGTAAGCGGGGGGGGCCCAATGAGCAGTTCTTC. Encoded protein: CASSKRGGPNEQFF.

The table lists this clonotype with many counts. The chain joins TRBV7-2 to TRBJ2-4, with D hard to call. Germline CDR1 reads SGHTA; CDR2 reads FQGNSA. Trimming cost V 3 bases and J 6 bases, with 12 bases left between them. The CDR3 extends over 14 amino acids. The CDR3 DNA reads as TGTGCCAGCAGCTTGGAATTCCCGGGAAACATTCAGTACTTC. Protein sequence: CASSLEFPGNIQYF. The full variable domain, completed using reference TRBV7-2 and TRBJ2-4, is GAGVSQSPSNKVTEKGKDVELRCDPISGHTALYWYRQSLGQGLEFLIYFQGNSAPDKSGLPSDRFSAERTGGSVSTLTIQRTQQEDSAVYLCASSLEFPGNIQYFGAGTRLSVL.

This clonotype was found many times. The chain is built from TRBV6-1 and TRBJ2-5; the D gene is possibly TRBD1 (5 bases). The CDR3 is 14 residues long. The germline V and J ends were trimmed by 6 bases and 5 bases, with 16 bases remaining between them. The germline gives CDR1 MNHNS, CDR2 SASEGT. The CDR3 sequence: CASSLDRSQETQYF. Written as DNA, the CDR3 is TGTGCCAGCAGCTTAGACAGATCTCAGGAGACCCAGTACTTC.